The rows below give T cell receptor beta chains drawn from one sample of a study of shared clonotypes between healthy human individuals. Sequencing used immunoSEQ multiplex PCR; TCRdb keeps in-frame clones, though not all of them. The table records under 650,000 clones, approximately 95% of them present only once. The sample taken for sequencing was naive CD4+ T cells sorted from blood. Receptors originate from a woman aged 30 to 39 in good health. The CDR3 runs from the conserved cysteine through the conserved F or W. The D gene is left open where the match is weak. Some rows have no size entry. The others give once, few or many, or a class for an expanded clone.

d_call,cdr3_length,v_call,clone_size,j_call,cdr3_nt,cdr3_aa
-,12,TRBV19,-,TRBJ2-7,TGTGCCAGTAGTACACAGGGTGGTGAGCAGTACTTC,CASSTQGGEQYF
-,14,TRBV5-6,-,TRBJ1-4,TGTGCCAGCAGCGTCAGGGACCGGAGTGAAAAACTGTTTTTT,CASSVRDRSEKLFF
-,12,TRBV15,-,TRBJ1-2,TGTGCCACCAGCAGACTAAACTATGGCTACACCTTC,CATSRLNYGYTF
-,12,TRBV2,-,TRBJ2-5,TGTGCCAGCAGTACGAACCAAGAGACCCAGTACTTC,CASSTNQETQYF
TRBD2,15,TRBV19,-,TRBJ2-1,TGTGCCAGTAGTAGCGGGGAGGGCTTAGTTAATGAGCAGTTCTTC,CASSSGEGLVNEQFF
TRBD1,15,TRBV28,-,TRBJ1-2,TGTGCCAGCAGTATCATCAGGGGGGGGCCTAGTGGCTACACCTTC,CASSIIRGGPSGYTF
TRBD2,14,TRBV7-3,-,TRBJ2-5,TGTGCCAGCAGCGCTAGCGGGATCGGCGAGACCCAGTACTTC,CASSASGIGETQYF
-,13,TRBV5-1,-,TRBJ2-7,TGCGCCAGCAGCTTCCGGACAAACTACGAGCAGTACTTC,CASSFRTNYEQYF
-,14,TRBV4-1,-,TRBJ2-3,TGCGCCAGCAGCTACCGGGACAACACAGATACGCAGTATTTT,CASSYRDNTDTQYF
TRBD1,14,TRBV5-4,-,TRBJ1-1,TGTGCCAGCAGCGGTAAGACAGGGAGGGGTGAAGCTTTCTTT,CASSGKTGRGEAFF
-,18,TRBV7-9,once,TRBJ1-4,TGTGCCAGCAGCTTTAGTTTGGGGGCCGCGGTGGCTAATGAAAAACTGTTTTTT,CASSFSLGAAVANEKLFF
-,13,TRBV7-2,-,TRBJ1-5,TGTGCCAGCAGCTTGGGGGCGCGACAGCCCCAGCATTTT,CASSLGARQPQHF
-,11,TRBV6-1,-,TRBJ2-5,TGTGCCAGCACTTTATTGGAGACCCAGTACTTC,CASTLLETQYF
TRBD2,17,TRBV10-3,-,TRBJ2-1,TGTGCCATCAGTTCTCAGCTCCGGACTAGCGGGAGTAATGAGCAGTTCTTC,CAISSQLRTSGSNEQFF
-,13,TRBV28,-,TRBJ2-2,TGTGCCAGCAGATACAGGGACACCGGGGAGCTGTTTTTT,CASRYRDTGELFF
-,11,TRBV28,-,TRBJ2-3,TGTGCCAGCAGTATAGGAGATACGCAGTATTTT,CASSIGDTQYF
TRBD1,15,TRBV5-4,-,TRBJ1-4,TGTGCCAGCAGCGAGGAGACAGGGGTTGGGGAAAAACTGTTTTTT,CASSEETGVGEKLFF
-,14,TRBV28,-,TRBJ2-1,TGTGCCAGCAGTAGCCGTGACAGTACAATGAGGCAGTTCTTC,CASSSRDSTMRQFF
-,18,TRBV4-1,-,TRBJ2-3,TGCGCCAGCAGCCAAGGAGGGGGGGGGTACCAGTTCACAGATACGCAGTATTTT,CASSQGGGGYQFTDTQYF
TRBD1,15,TRBV29-1,-,TRBJ2-7,TGCAGCGTTGATCATTGGGACAGGGGTCCCTACGAGCAGTACTTC,CSVDHWDRGPYEQYF
TRBD1,13,TRBV28,-,TRBJ2-7,TGTGCCAGCAGGGGACAGGGTGAGTTCGAGCAGTACTTC,CASRGQGEFEQYF
-,15,TRBV5-1,-,TRBJ1-3,TGCGCCAGCAGCTTCGGTTCCCCGTCGGGAAACACCATATATTTT,CASSFGSPSGNTIYF
TRBD2,19,TRBV9,-,TRBJ2-2,TGTGCCAGCAGCGTAGATCGTTGGACTAGCGGGAGCTCCACCGGGGAGCTGTTTTTT,CASSVDRWTSGSSTGELFF
-,15,TRBV18,-,TRBJ2-3,TGTGCCAGCTCACCACCGAACCCTAGCACAGATACGCAGTATTTT,CASSPPNPSTDTQYF
TRBD1,15,TRBV28,once,TRBJ2-7,TGTGCCAGCTTACCGGGACAGGGGACGGGATACGAGCAGTACTTC,CASLPGQGTGYEQYF
-,15,TRBV6-6,-,TRBJ2-7,TGTGCCAGCAGTTACCGTCACGAGGGGTACTACGAGCAGTACTTC,CASSYRHEGYYEQYF
TRBD1,14,TRBV29-1,-,TRBJ2-3,TGCAGCGTTGAAGATACAGGGGGCCCAGATACGCAGTATTTT,CSVEDTGGPDTQYF
-,13,TRBV10-2,-,TRBJ2-5,TGCGCCAGCAGGCCGGGACCCCAAGAGACCCAGTACTTC,CASRPGPQETQYF
-,14,TRBV30,-,TRBJ2-7,TGTGCCTGGAGTCCGGGACCCAGGAACTACGAGCAGTACTTC,CAWSPGPRNYEQYF
-,11,TRBV6-5,-,TRBJ2-7,TGTGCCAGCAGGCAGGGTTACGAGCAGTACTTC,CASRQGYEQYF
-,15,TRBV7-2,-,TRBJ2-7,TGTGCCAGCAGCTTAACCGAGATAGTTGGCTACGAGCAGTACTTC,CASSLTEIVGYEQYF
-,13,TRBV6-1,-,TRBJ1-2,TGTGCCAGCAGCCTGACACCGATACATGGCTACACCTTC,CASSLTPIHGYTF
-,14,TRBV7-4,-,TRBJ2-7,TGTGCCAGCACCACGGACTATCTCTCCTACGAGCAGTACTTC,CASTTDYLSYEQYF
TRBD2,15,TRBV5-1,-,TRBJ2-1,TGCGCCAGCAGCTTGTTGACTAGCGACTACAATGAGCAGTTCTTC,CASSLLTSDYNEQFF
TRBD1,14,TRBV27,-,TRBJ2-7,TGTGCCAGCAGTTTAAGTGGGACAGGATACGAGCAGTACTTC,CASSLSGTGYEQYF
TRBD1,18,TRBV5-1,-,TRBJ1-1,TGCGCCAGCAGCTTGGGCCCCCCCACAGGGGGCGTGAACACTGAAGCTTTCTTT,CASSLGPPTGGVNTEAFF
-,14,TRBV2,-,TRBJ2-7,TGTGCCAGCAGTGAATATCCACAAACCTACGAGCAGTACTTC,CASSEYPQTYEQYF
-,13,TRBV27,-,TRBJ1-1,TGTGCCAGCAGTCGAGGTTTGCAGGCGGAAGCTTTCTTT,CASSRGLQAEAFF
-,13,TRBV19,-,TRBJ1-1,TGTGCCAGTAGTATAGTTAGGGGTAGCGAAGCTTTCTTT,CASSIVRGSEAFF
-,12,TRBV6-6,-,TRBJ1-5,TGTGCCAGCAGTTACCTGGGGGTCGGCCAGCATTTT,CASSYLGVGQHF
TRBD1,14,TRBV5-4,few,TRBJ2-7,TGTGCCAGCAGCGGAGGACAGGGACCCTACGAGCAGTACTTC,CASSGGQGPYEQYF
-,14,TRBV11-3,-,TRBJ2-1,TGTGCCAGCAGCTTAGGATCTGGACTCAATGAGCAGTTCTTC,CASSLGSGLNEQFF
TRBD2,16,TRBV18,-,TRBJ2-7,TGTGCCAGCTCATCTAATAGCGGGAGGGGATCCTACGAGCAGTACTTC,CASSSNSGRGSYEQYF
-,15,TRBV13,-,TRBJ1-1,TGTGCCAGCAGCTTAGCCTTGGGGAGGAACACTGAAGCTTTCTTT,CASSLALGRNTEAFF
-,16,TRBV6-5,-,TRBJ2-6,TGTGCCAGCAGTTACTCGGCGAGCTCTGGGGCCAACGTCCTGACTTTC,CASSYSASSGANVLTF
-,12,TRBV28,-,TRBJ2-1,TGTGCCAGCAGTTCCCCCACAATAATTCAGTTCTTC,CASSSPTIIQFF
-,18,TRBV19,-,TRBJ1-5,TGTGCCAGTAGTATAGCGCCCCAGGGCACCTATAGCAATCAGCCCCAGCATTTT,CASSIAPQGTYSNQPQHF
TRBD1,15,TRBV4-1,-,TRBJ2-7,TGCGCCAGCAGCCAAGTTGGGACAGGGGTATACGAGCAGTACTTC,CASSQVGTGVYEQYF
-,12,TRBV6-1,-,TRBJ2-5,TGTGCCAGCAGACTAGAAGGGGAGACCCAGTACTTC,CASRLEGETQYF
TRBD1,13,TRBV7-9,-,TRBJ1-3,TGTGCCAGCAGCCCGACAGGGGGAAACACCATATATTTT,CASSPTGGNTIYF
-,13,TRBV18,-,TRBJ2-5,TGTGCCAGCTCACCAGTGGATAAAGAGACCCAGTACTTC,CASSPVDKETQYF
-,13,TRBV15,-,TRBJ2-2,TGTGCCACCATGAGCGGTAACACCGGGGAGCTGTTTTTT,CATMSGNTGELFF
-,14,TRBV12-1,-,TRBJ2-7,TGTGCCAGCAGCAGACTAGCGGGAACCTACGAGCAGTACTTC,CASSRLAGTYEQYF
TRBD1,12,TRBV5-1,-,TRBJ2-7,TGCGCCAGCAGCGGGGACAGGGGCGAGCAGTACTTC,CASSGDRGEQYF
-,12,TRBV9,-,TRBJ2-7,TGTGCCAGCAGCGTAGACTTCTACGAGCAGTACTTC,CASSVDFYEQYF
TRBD1,14,TRBV6-4,once,TRBJ1-6,TGTGCCAGCAGTACAGGGGTAAATAATTCACCCCTCCACTTT,CASSTGVNNSPLHF
-,15,TRBV5-1,-,TRBJ2-5,TGCGCCAGCAGCTTGGTCCGGGGGCCTCGAGAGACCCAGTACTTC,CASSLVRGPRETQYF